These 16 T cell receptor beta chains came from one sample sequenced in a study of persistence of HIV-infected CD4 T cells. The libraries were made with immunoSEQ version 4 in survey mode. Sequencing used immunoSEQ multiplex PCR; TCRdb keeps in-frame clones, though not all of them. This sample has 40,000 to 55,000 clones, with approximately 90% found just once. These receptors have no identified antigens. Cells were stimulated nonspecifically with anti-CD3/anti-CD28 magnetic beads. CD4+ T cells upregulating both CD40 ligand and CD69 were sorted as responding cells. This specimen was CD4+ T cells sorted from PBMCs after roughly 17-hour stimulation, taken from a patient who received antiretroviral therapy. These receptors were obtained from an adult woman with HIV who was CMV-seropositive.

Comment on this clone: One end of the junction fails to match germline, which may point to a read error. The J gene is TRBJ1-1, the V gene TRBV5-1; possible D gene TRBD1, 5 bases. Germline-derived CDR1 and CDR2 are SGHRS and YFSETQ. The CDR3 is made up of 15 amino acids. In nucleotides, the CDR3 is TGCGCCAGCACCCCTAGAGGGGACTGGAACAGTGAAGCTTTCTTT. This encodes CASTPRGDWNSEAFF.

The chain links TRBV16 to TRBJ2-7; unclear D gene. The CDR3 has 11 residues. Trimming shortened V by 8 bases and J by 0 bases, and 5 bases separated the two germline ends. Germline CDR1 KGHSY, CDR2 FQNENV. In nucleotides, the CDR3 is TGTGCCAGCGGTCGCTCCTACGAGCAGTACTTC. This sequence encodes CASGRSYEQYF.

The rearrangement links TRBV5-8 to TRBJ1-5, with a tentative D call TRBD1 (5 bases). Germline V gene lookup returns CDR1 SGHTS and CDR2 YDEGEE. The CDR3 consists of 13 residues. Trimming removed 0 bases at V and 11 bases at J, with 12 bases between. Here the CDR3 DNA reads TGTGCCAGCAGCTTGGGTCAGACAGAGGCCCAGCATTTT. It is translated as CASSLGQTEAQHF.

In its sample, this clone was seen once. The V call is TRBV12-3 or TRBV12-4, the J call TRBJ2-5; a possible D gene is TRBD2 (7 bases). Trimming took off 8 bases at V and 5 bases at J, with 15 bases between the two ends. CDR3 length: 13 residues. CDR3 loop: CASGGGAAETQYF. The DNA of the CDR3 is TGTGCCAGCGGAGGGGGGGCCGCTGAGACCCAGTACTTC.

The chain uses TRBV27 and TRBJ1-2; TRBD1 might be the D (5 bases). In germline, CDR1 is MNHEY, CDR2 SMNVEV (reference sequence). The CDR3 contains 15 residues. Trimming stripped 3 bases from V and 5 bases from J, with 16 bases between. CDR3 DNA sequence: TGTGCCAGCAGTTTGGGGCAGGCAGGGCGGTATGGCTACACCTTC. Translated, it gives CASSLGQAGRYGYTF.

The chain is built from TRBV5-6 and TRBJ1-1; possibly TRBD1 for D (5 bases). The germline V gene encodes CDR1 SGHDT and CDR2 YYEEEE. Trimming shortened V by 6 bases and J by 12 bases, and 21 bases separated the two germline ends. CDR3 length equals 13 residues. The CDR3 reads CASNPPGQGRSFF. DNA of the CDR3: TGTGCCAGCAACCCCCCAGGCCAGGGTAGGTCTTTCTTT. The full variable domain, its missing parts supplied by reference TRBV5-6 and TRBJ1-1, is DAGVTQSPTHLIKTRGQQVTLRCSPKSGHDTVSWYQQALGQGPQFIFQYYEEEERQRGNFPDRFSGHQFPNYSSELNVNALLLGDSALYLCASNPPGQGRSFFGQGTRLTVV.

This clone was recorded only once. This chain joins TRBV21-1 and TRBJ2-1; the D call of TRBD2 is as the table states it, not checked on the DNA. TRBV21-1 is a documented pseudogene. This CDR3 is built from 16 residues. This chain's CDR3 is CASSKGEAATYNEQFF. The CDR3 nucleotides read TGTGCCAGCAGCAAAGGTGAGGCAGCTACCTACAATGAGCAGTTCTTC.

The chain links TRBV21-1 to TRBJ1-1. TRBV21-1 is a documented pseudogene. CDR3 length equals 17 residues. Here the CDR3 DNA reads TGTGCCACGGGGCACGCGGCGACAACCCATTTGAACACTGAAGCTTTCTTT. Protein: CATGHAATTHLNTEAFF.

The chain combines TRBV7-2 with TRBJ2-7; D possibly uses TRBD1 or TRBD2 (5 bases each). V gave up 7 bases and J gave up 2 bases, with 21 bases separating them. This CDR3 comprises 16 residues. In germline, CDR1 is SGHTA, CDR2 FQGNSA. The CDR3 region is CASTPGPNSKTYEQYF. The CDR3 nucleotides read TGTGCCAGCACCCCGGGGCCCAACTCAAAGACCTACGAGCAGTACTTC.

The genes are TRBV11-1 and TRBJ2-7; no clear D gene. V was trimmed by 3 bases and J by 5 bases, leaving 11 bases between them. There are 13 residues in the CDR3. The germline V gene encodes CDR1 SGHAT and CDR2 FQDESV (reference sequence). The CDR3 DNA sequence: TGTGCCAGCAGCTTTCTCCTCCACGACGAGCAGTACTTC. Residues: CASSFLLHDEQYF.

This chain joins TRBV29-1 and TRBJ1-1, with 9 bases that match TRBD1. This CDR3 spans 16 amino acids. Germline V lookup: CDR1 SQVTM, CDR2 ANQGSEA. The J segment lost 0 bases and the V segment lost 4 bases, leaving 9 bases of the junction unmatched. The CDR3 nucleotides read TGCAGCGTTGTTGGTGGACAGGGGAGCATGAACACTGAAGCTTTCTTT. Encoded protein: CSVVGGQGSMNTEAFF.

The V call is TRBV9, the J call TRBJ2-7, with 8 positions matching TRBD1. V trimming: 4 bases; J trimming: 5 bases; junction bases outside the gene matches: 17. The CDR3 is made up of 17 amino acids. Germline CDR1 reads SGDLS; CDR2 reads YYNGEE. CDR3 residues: CASSPYPGTGSFNEQYF. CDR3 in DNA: TGTGCCAGCAGCCCTTACCCCGGGACAGGTTCCTTTAACGAGCAGTACTTC. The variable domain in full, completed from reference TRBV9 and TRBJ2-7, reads DSGVTQTPKHLITATGQRVTLRCSPRSGDLSVYWYQQSLDQGLQFLIQYYNGEERAKGNILERFSAQQFPDLHSELNLSSLELGDSALYFCASSPYPGTGSFNEQYFGPGTRLTVT.

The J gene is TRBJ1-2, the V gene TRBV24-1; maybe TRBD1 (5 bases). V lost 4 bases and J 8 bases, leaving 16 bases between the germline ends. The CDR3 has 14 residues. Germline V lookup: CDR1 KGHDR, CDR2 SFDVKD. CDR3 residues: CATSDNTGTEGYTF. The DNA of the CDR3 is TGTGCCACCAGTGACAATACCGGGACGGAAGGCTACACCTTC.

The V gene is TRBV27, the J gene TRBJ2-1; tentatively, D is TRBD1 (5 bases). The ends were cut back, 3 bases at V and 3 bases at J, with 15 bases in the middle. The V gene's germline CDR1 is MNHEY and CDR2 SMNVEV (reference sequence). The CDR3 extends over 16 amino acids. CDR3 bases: TGTGCCAGCAGTTTGACAGCCTTGGAGTACTACAATGAGCAGTTCTTC. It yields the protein CASSLTALEYYNEQFF.

CDR3: CASSQFQGTGQSPLHF. The CDR3, as DNA: TGTGCCAGCAGCCAGTTTCAAGGGACAGGGCAGTCACCCCTCCACTTT. This sequence joins TRBV3-1 (or the pseudogene TRBV3-2) and TRBJ1-6; TRBD1 matches at 9 bases. The germline CDR1 and CDR2 sequences are LGHDT and YNNKEL (reference sequence). V shed 3 bases, J shed 10 bases, and the junction held 10 bases outside the gene matches. The CDR3 spans 16 residues.

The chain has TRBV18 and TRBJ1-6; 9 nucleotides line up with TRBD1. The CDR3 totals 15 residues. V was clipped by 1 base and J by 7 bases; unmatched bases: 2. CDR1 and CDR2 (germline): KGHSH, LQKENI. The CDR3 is CASSPQGQGNSPLHF. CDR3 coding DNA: TGTGCCAGCTCACCACAGGGACAGGGCAATTCACCCCTCCACTTT.